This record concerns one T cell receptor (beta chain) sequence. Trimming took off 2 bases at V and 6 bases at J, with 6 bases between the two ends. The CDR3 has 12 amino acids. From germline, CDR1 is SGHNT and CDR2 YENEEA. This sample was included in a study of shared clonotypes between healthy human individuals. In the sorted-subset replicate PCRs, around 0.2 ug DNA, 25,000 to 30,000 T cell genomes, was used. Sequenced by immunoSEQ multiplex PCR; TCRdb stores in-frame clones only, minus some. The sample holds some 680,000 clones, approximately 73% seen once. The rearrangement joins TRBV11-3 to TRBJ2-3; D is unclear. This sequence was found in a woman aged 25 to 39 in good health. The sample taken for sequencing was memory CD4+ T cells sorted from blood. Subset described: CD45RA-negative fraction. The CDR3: CASSLNGDTQYF. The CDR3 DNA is TGTGCCAGCAGCTTAAACGGGGATACGCAGTATTTT.